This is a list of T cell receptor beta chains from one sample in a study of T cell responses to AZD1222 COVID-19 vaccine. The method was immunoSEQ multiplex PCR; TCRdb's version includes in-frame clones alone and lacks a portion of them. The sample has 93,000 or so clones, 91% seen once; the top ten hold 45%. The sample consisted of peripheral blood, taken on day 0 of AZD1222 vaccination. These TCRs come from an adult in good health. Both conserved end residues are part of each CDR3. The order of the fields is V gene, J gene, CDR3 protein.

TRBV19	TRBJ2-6	CASKTVSGANVLTF
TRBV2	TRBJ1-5	CASSFLRVGNQPQHF
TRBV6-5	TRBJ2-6	CASIEVASGANVLTF
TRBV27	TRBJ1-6	CASSLSSGSYNSPLHF
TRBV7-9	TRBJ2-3	CASIRTSTDTQYF
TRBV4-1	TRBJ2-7	CASSQGTGPDYEQYF
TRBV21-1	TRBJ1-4	CASSRGDRGPPTNEKLFF
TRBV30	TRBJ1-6	CAWRQRGQQNSPLHF
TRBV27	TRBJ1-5	CASGDRSQPQHF
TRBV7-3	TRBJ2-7	CATSYEQYF
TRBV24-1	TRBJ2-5	CATSGAYF
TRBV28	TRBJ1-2	CASSSGLYGYTF
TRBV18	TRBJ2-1	CASSLQDRVNEQFF
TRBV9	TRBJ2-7	CASSVGVGGSSYEQYF
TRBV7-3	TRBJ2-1	CASTAGGSSYNEQFF
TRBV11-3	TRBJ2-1	CASSRGGSYNEQFF
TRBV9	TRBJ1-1	CASSATGWANTEAFF
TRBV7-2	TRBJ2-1	CASSRTSGRYEQFF
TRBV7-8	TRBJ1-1	CASSLGRGGTEAFF
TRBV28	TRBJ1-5	CASSLYGVQPQHF
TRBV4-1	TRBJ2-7	CASSHPAQGASYEQYF
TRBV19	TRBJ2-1	CASSIPQLFNEQFF
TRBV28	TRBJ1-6	CASSGYMNSPLHF
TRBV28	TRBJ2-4	CATCTGTGGNIQYF
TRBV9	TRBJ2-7	CASSVGPPTSGPYEQYF
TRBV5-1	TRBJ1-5	CASSLAGLNSNQPQHF
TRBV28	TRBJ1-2	CASSWGGGQGARGYTF
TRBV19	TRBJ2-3	CASSTNHPGRARTDTQYF
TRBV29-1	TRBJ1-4	CSVEEGDGKLFF
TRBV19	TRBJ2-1	CASSAQGLAYNEQFF
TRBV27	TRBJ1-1	CASSPLRRANTEAFF
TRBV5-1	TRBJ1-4	CASSFGAWRTNEKLFF
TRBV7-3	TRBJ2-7	CASSRSWADEQYF
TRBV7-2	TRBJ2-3	CASSSSGGATQYF
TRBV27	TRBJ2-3	CASSFAGGSDTQYF
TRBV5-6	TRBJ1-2	CASSTQTGTGINYGYTF
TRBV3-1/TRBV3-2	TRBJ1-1	CASRTGWGATEAFF